What follows are 24 T cell receptor beta chains derived from one specimen sequenced in a study of T cell responses to AZD1222 COVID-19 vaccine. TCRdb's copy holds only in-frame clones and misses some; the assay was immunoSEQ multiplex PCR. The table records around 75,000 clones, 85% of them present only once. Material: peripheral blood, obtained on day 0 of AZD1222 vaccination. The receptors here all came from an adult in good health.

This clone appeared a single time. The chain recombines TRBV7-3 with TRBJ1-1; D gene unclear. The CDR3 runs to 15 residues. Looked up from germline, CDR1 is SGHTA and CDR2 is FQGTGA. Between the trimmed V and J ends, which lost 0 bases and 4 bases, there was a span of 12 bases. CDR3 bases: TGTGCCAGCAGCTTAACGGAGGTACCGGGCACTGAAGCTTTCTTT. This codes for CASSLTEVPGTEAFF.

The chain couples TRBV6-5 to TRBJ1-4; tentatively, D is TRBD1 (6 bases). Between the trimmed V and J ends, which lost 5 bases and 7 bases, there was a span of 11 bases. The CDR3 is 13 amino acids. Germline CDR1 reads MNHEY; CDR2 reads SVGAGI. CDR3 DNA: TGTGCCAGCAGTAGGGACAAGAGTGAAAAACTGTTTTTT. Protein sequence: CASSRDKSEKLFF.

The chain couples TRBV6-5 to TRBJ2-1; D could derive from TRBD1 or TRBD2 (5 bases each). This CDR3 comprises 15 residues. Germline loops: CDR1 MNHEY, CDR2 SVGAGI. Trimming removed 6 bases from V and 0 bases from J, with 12 bases in between. The CDR3 region is CASSGGTDSYNEQFF. The CDR3 coding sequence is TGTGCCAGCAGCGGTGGGACGGACTCCTACAATGAGCAGTTCTTC.

This chain joins TRBV21-1 and TRBJ2-1; the tabulated D call, TRBD2, remains unverified against the DNA. TRBV21-1 is flagged as a pseudogene. The CDR3 loop spans 16 amino acids. The CDR3 nucleotides read TGTGCCAGCAGCAATTTAGTGGCTAGCGCTTACAATGAGCAGTTCTTC. It translates to CASSNLVASAYNEQFF.

The rearrangement links TRBV5-4 to TRBJ2-1; a possible D gene is TRBD2 (5 bases). Germline CDR1 reads SGHNT; CDR2 reads YYREEE (reference sequence). V was pared by 2 bases and J by 11 bases, with 11 bases between. The CDR3 has 12 amino acids. The CDR3 here is CASSFSIGKQFF. CDR3 bases: TGTGCCAGCAGCTTCTCAATCGGGAAGCAGTTCTTC.

The chain is built from TRBV29-1 and TRBJ2-5; unclear D gene. This CDR3 is built from 12 residues. The germline V and J ends were trimmed by 3 bases and 2 bases, with 7 bases remaining between them. CDR1 and CDR2 (germline): SQVTM, ANQGSEA. The CDR3 is CSVEVRQETQYF. In DNA, the CDR3 is TGCAGCGTTGAGGTCAGACAAGAGACCCAGTACTTC.

The chain is built from TRBV19 and TRBJ1-4, with D hard to call. There are 19 residues in the CDR3. Trimming cost V 6 bases and J 0 bases, with 23 bases left between them. The germline CDR1 and CDR2 sequences are LNHDA and SQIVND (reference sequence). The CDR3 region is CASSILPGSSSATNEKLFF. CDR3 in DNA: TGTGCCAGTAGCATCCTTCCGGGATCCTCCTCCGCAACTAATGAAAAACTGTTTTTT.

The rearrangement links TRBV28 to TRBJ2-1; D is unclear. V was clipped by 5 bases and J by 8 bases, with 4 bases between them. CDR3 length: 10 residues. Germline V gene lookup returns CDR1 MDHEN and CDR2 SYDVKM. CDR3 loop: CASSEYEQFF. The DNA of the CDR3 is TGTGCCAGCAGTGAGTATGAGCAGTTCTTC. Looking up the rest from reference TRBV28 and TRBJ2-1 gives the full variable domain: DVKVTQSSRYLVKRTGEKVFLECVQDMDHENMFWYRQDPGLGLRLIYFSYDVKMKEKGDIPEGYSVSREKKERFSLILESASTNQTSMYLCASSEYEQFFGPGTRLTVL.

This chain links TRBV24-1 with TRBJ1-5; D gene uncertain. The CDR3 covers 16 residues. The V end lost 2 bases, the J end lost 4 bases, and 14 bases lay between the germline ends. Germline V CDR1 and CDR2: KGHDR, SFDVKD. The CDR3 DNA is TGTGCCACCAGTGATTCACGACAACCGGGGAATCAGCCCCAGCATTTT. It is translated as CATSDSRQPGNQPQHF.

This chain connects TRBV5-6 to TRBJ1-1; maybe TRBD1 (6 bases). The V gene's germline CDR1 is SGHDT and CDR2 YYEEEE. The CDR3 is 18 amino acids. The V end lost 4 bases, the J end lost 3 bases, and 25 bases lay between the germline ends. CDR3 in amino acids: CASSRDKGRTGGDTEAFF. CDR3 bases: TGTGCCAGCAGCAGGGACAAGGGGCGTACAGGTGGGGACACTGAAGCTTTCTTT. Full variable domain (remainder filled in from reference TRBV5-6 and TRBJ1-1): DAGVTQSPTHLIKTRGQQVTLRCSPKSGHDTVSWYQQALGQGPQFIFQYYEEEERQRGNFPDRFSGHQFPNYSSELNVNALLLGDSALYLCASSRDKGRTGGDTEAFFGQGTRLTVV.

This chain joins TRBV4-1 and TRBJ1-2; D gene ambiguous. Germline V gene lookup returns CDR1 MGHRA and CDR2 YSYEKL. Trimming removed 2 bases from V and 3 bases from J, with 7 bases in between. This CDR3 has 13 residues. The CDR3: CASSQFDDYGYTF. CDR3 DNA sequence: TGCGCCAGCAGCCAATTTGACGACTATGGCTACACCTTC.

The chain employs TRBV13 and TRBJ2-7; D remains unclear. This CDR3 comprises 15 residues. V gave up 5 bases and J gave up 2 bases, with 16 bases separating them. Germline assignment: CDR1 PRHDT and CDR2 FYEKMQ (reference sequence). The CDR3 nucleotides are TGTGCCAGCAGCCCAGCTAGGGATCCTACCTACGAGCAGTACTTC. It codes for CASSPARDPTYEQYF.

The table lists this clone with a few counts. This chain joins TRBV19 and TRBJ1-5, with TRBD1 as a possible D gene (5 bases). V was pared by 7 bases and J by 1 base, with 17 bases between. The CDR3 is 16 amino acids. Germline V CDR1 and CDR2: LNHDA, SQIVND (reference sequence). The CDR3 region is CASNGHSLGSNQPQHF. The CDR3 nucleotides read TGTGCCAGTAATGGACACTCTCTAGGAAGCAATCAGCCCCAGCATTTT.

The V and J genes are TRBV12-5 and TRBJ2-1; D gene uncertain. Germline assignment: CDR1 LGHNT and CDR2 FRNRAP. CDR3 length: 13 residues. Trimming shortened V by 3 bases and J by 8 bases, and 11 bases separated the two germline ends. In nucleotides, the CDR3 is TGTGCTAGTGGTTTCTCTGTGGACCATGAGCAGTTCTTC. It yields the protein CASGFSVDHEQFF.

The chain uses TRBV7-3 and TRBJ2-2; no clear D gene. V was clipped by 5 bases and J by 6 bases, with 7 bases between them. Germline CDR1 reads SGHTA; CDR2 reads FQGTGA. The CDR3 extends over 12 amino acids. CDR3 in DNA: TGTGCCAGCAGCATGCCCCCCGGGGAGCTGTTTTTT. Translating gives CASSMPPGELFF. The full variable domain, in which reference TRBV7-3 and TRBJ2-2 provide the parts outside the CDR3, is GAGVSQTPSNKVTEKGKYVELRCDPISGHTALYWYRQSLGQGPEFLIYFQGTGAADDSGLPNDRFFAVRPEGSVSTLKIQRTERGDSAVYLCASSMPPGELFFGEGSRLTVL.

This clone was seen more than once but under ten times. The V call is TRBV24-1, the J call TRBJ2-5; D uncertain. The CDR3 loop spans 15 amino acids. The V and J ends lost 0 bases and 2 bases respectively, with 9 bases between them. The germline V gene encodes CDR1 KGHDR and CDR2 SFDVKD. The DNA for the CDR3 is TGTGCCACCAGTGATTTGCCGCGAATTCAAGAGACCCAGTACTTC. Its translation: CATSDLPRIQETQYF.

The chain joins TRBV27 to TRBJ2-7; D uncertain. The CDR3 has 15 amino acids. V was pared by 0 bases and J by 4 bases, with 13 bases between. The germline V gene has CDR1 MNHEY and CDR2 SMNVEV (reference sequence). CDR3 sequence (DNA): TGTGCCAGCAGTTTATCCGATTCCCGGGCGTACGAGCAGTACTTC. This gives the protein CASSLSDSRAYEQYF.

The chain employs TRBV4-3 and TRBJ2-1; D is ambiguous. Germline V gene lookup returns CDR1 LGHNA and CDR2 YSLEER. V dropped 0 bases and J dropped 0 bases, with 12 bases sitting between them. The CDR3 contains 17 residues. The CDR3 sequence is CASSQDLNPSSYNEQFF. The CDR3 DNA reads as TGCGCCAGCAGCCAAGATCTTAATCCGAGCTCCTACAATGAGCAGTTCTTC.

CDR3 sequence: CASSQDLAGLSYNEQFF. CDR3 DNA sequence: TGTGCCAGCAGCCAAGATCTAGCGGGGCTCTCCTACAATGAGCAGTTCTTC. V usage is TRBV3-1 (or the pseudogene TRBV3-2) and J usage is TRBJ2-1; 9 nucleotides line up with TRBD2. CDR1 is LGHDT, CDR2 YNNKEL, per germline (reference sequence). The CDR3 contains 17 residues. With V trimmed by 0 bases and J by 0 bases, 3 bases remained unmatched.

This chain connects TRBV5-1 to TRBJ2-2, with D perhaps TRBD2 (5 bases). V gave up 3 bases and J gave up 4 bases, with 10 bases separating them. The CDR3 has 14 amino acids. CDR1 is SGHRS and CDR2 is YFSETQ in the germline V gene. CDR3 nucleotides: TGCGCCAGCAGCTCCATGGACTTCACCGGGGAGCTGTTTTTT. It codes for CASSSMDFTGELFF.

This chain uses TRBV4-3 with TRBJ1-2; possibly TRBD1 for D (6 bases). The CDR3 is 15 residues long. Germline CDR1 is LGHNA and CDR2 is YSLEER. V lost 0 bases to trimming and J lost 2 bases, with 10 bases between them. CDR3 amino acids: CASSQEQGLNYGYTF. The CDR3 nucleotides are TGCGCCAGCAGCCAAGAACAGGGCTTAAACTATGGCTACACCTTC.

The chain combines TRBV24-1 with TRBJ2-1; 10 bases are shared with TRBD1. The CDR3 is made up of 16 amino acids. CDR1 is KGHDR, CDR2 SFDVKD, per germline. V lost 0 bases, J lost 11 bases, and 9 bases stayed unmatched. CDR3 loop: CATSDLQGQGTMKQFF. CDR3 sequence (DNA): TGTGCCACCAGTGATTTGCAGGGACAGGGGACAATGAAGCAGTTCTTC.

The rearrangement joins TRBV7-2 to TRBJ1-5, with D perhaps TRBD1 (6 bases). The germline V gene has CDR1 SGHTA and CDR2 FQGNSA. This CDR3 is 13 amino acids long. V was trimmed by 3 bases and J by 4 bases, leaving 7 bases between them. The CDR3 spells CASSFQGNQPQHF. CDR3 coding DNA: TGTGCCAGCAGCTTTCAGGGGAATCAGCCCCAGCATTTT.

This clone was counted only a few times. This rearrangement joins TRBV19 to TRBJ1-1; D not resolved. The CDR3 is 16 amino acids. CDR1 and CDR2 from the germline V gene are LNHDA and SQIVND (reference sequence). The V and J ends lost 7 bases and 0 bases respectively, with 18 bases between them. The CDR3 DNA reads TGTGCCAGTATCGATCAGAAAGGCTCCATGAACACTGAAGCTTTCTTT. Protein product: CASIDQKGSMNTEAFF.